Each of the 8 T cell receptor beta chains below was sequenced from the same sample in a study of shared clonotypes between healthy human individuals. TCRdb's copy holds only in-frame clones and misses some; the assay was immunoSEQ multiplex PCR. The sample yields approximately 640,000 clones, roughly 87% seen once. The sample was memory CD8+ T cells from PBMCs. Sample subset: CD45RO+ cells pooled with CCR7-negative TemRA cells. Receptors were obtained from a man aged 18-30 years in good health. Some clones in this sample may be carry-over from other donors' samples.

The V gene is TRBV7-3, the J gene TRBJ1-1, with D perhaps TRBD1 (6 bases). Trimming removed 5 bases at V and 8 bases at J, with 12 bases between. Per germline, CDR1 SGHTA and CDR2 FQGTGA. The CDR3 spans 12 residues. The DNA of the CDR3 is TGTGCCAGCAGCGCCAACAGGGTCGAAGCTTTCTTT. Protein sequence: CASSANRVEAFF. Supplemented by reference TRBV7-3 and TRBJ1-1, the full variable domain reads GAGVSQTPSNKVTEKGKYVELRCDPISGHTALYWYRQSLGQGPEFLIYFQGTGAADDSGLPNDRFFAVRPEGSVSTLKIQRTERGDSAVYLCASSANRVEAFFGQGTRLTVV.

The chain has TRBV9 and TRBJ2-7, with a weak D call TRBD2 (5 bases). Germline CDR1 and CDR2: SGDLS and YYNGEE. This CDR3 is built from 16 residues. V dropped 0 bases and J dropped 0 bases, with 13 bases sitting between them. CDR3 sequence reads: CASSVGWRSSSYEQYF. DNA for the CDR3: TGTGCCAGCAGCGTAGGGTGGAGGTCCAGCTCCTACGAGCAGTACTTC.

This clone was detected a few times. The chain carries TRBV27 and TRBJ1-1; D is perhaps TRBD1 (5 bases). Germline V gene data show CDR1 as MNHEY and CDR2 as SMNVEV (reference sequence). V lost 8 bases and J 5 bases, leaving 12 bases between the germline ends. The CDR3 sequence is 12 residues long. The CDR3: CASLLRGTEAFF. The CDR3 coding sequence is TGTGCCAGCCTCCTAAGGGGAACTGAAGCTTTCTTT.

This sequence joins TRBV10-3 and TRBJ2-1; D call uncertain. V gave up 0 bases and J gave up 5 bases, with 8 bases separating them. Germline lookup yields CDR1 ENHRY and CDR2 SYGVKD. The CDR3 has 14 residues. For the CDR3, the DNA is TGTGCCATCAGTGAGTCGATCGGAAACAATGAGCAGTTCTTC. This codes for CAISESIGNNEQFF.

This clone was seen a handful of times. The V gene is TRBV13, the J gene TRBJ1-3; unclear D gene. The CDR3 has 14 residues. CDR1 is PRHDT, CDR2 FYEKMQ, per germline (reference sequence). V lost 2 bases and J 0 bases, leaving 5 bases between the germline ends. CDR3 residues: CASSLHLSGNTIYF. CDR3 bases: TGTGCCAGCAGCTTACACCTCTCTGGAAACACCATATATTTT.

Concerning this clone itself: Germline and junction disagree at one end, which may indicate a read error. The gene calls are TRBV28 and TRBJ2-1; TRBD1 matches at 9 bases. The length of the CDR3 is 15 residues. CDR1 is MDHEN and CDR2 is SYDVKM in the germline V gene. CDR3 nucleotides: TGTGCCAGCAGTTTAGGGGACAGGGAGATCGCCCATATACTCTTC. Translated: CASSLGDREIAHILF.

This rearrangement joins TRBV4-1 to TRBJ2-1; 10 nucleotides agree with TRBD2. The CDR3 sequence is 17 residues long. The germline gives CDR1 MGHRA, CDR2 YSYEKL. V shed 0 bases and J 6 bases; nucleotides not matched to a gene: 8. CDR3 residues: CASSQDSTSGDSNEQFF. In DNA form, the CDR3 reads TGCGCCAGCAGCCAAGATTCAACTAGCGGGGACAGCAATGAGCAGTTCTTC.

This chain connects TRBV7-8 to TRBJ1-2; D might be TRBD1 (5 bases). There are 14 residues in the CDR3. Germline CDR1 SGHVS, CDR2 FQNEAQ. Trimming stripped 1 base from V and 8 bases from J, with 14 bases between. The DNA for the CDR3 is TGTGCCAGCAGCTTAGAACAAGGGGTTTGGGGCTACACCTTC. Its protein is CASSLEQGVWGYTF.